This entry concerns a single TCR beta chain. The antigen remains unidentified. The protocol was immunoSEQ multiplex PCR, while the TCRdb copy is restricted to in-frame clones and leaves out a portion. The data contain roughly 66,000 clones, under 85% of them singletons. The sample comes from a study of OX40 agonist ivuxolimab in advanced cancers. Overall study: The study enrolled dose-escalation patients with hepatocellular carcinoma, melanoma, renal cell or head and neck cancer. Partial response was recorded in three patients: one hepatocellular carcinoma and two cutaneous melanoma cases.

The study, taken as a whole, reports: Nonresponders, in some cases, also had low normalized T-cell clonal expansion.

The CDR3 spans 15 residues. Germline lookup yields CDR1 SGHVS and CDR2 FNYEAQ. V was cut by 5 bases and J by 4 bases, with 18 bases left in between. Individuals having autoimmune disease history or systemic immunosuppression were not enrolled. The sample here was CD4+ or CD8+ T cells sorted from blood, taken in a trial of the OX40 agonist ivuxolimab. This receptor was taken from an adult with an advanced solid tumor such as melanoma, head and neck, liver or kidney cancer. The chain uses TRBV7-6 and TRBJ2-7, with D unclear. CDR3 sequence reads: CASSLTAGKIYEQYF. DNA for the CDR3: TGTGCCAGCAGCCTAACGGCCGGAAAAATTTACGAGCAGTACTTC.